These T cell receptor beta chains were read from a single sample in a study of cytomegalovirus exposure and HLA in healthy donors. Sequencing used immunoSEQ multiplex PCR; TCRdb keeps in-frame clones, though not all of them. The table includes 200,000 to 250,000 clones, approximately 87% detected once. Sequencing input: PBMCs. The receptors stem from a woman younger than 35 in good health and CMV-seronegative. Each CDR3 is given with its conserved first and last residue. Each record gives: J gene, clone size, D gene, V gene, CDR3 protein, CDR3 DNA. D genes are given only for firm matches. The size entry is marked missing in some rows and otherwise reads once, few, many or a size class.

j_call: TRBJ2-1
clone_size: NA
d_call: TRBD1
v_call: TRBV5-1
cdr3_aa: CASRSGQGILPTYNEQFF
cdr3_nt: TGCGCCAGCAGATCCGGACAGGGAATCCTCCCTACCTACAATGAGCAGTTCTTC

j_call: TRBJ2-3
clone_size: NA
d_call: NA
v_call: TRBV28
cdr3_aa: CASKAPTDTQYF
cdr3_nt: TGTGCCAGCAAGGCCCCCACAGATACGCAGTATTTT

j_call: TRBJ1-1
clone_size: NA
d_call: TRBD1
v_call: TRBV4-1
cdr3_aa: CASSQGPGQGESTEAFF
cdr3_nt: TGCGCCAGCAGCCAAGGCCCCGGACAGGGTGAAAGCACTGAAGCTTTCTTT

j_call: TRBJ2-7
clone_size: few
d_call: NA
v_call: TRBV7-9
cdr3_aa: CASSWWGKGPSYEQYF
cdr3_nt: TGTGCCAGCAGCTGGTGGGGGAAGGGGCCGAGCTACGAGCAGTACTTC

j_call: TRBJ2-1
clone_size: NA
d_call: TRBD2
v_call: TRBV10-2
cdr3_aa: CASSNRGSGSFDDEQFF
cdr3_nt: TGCGCCAGCAGTAATCGGGGTAGCGGGAGTTTTGACGATGAGCAGTTCTTC

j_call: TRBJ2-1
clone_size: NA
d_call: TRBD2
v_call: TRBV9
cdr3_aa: CASSWRIAGNNEQFF
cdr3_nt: TGTGCCAGCAGCTGGAGGATAGCGGGAAACAATGAGCAGTTCTTC

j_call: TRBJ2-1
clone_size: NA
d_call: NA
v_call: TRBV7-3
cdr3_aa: CASSLRGHRNEQFF
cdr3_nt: TGTGCCAGCAGCTTAAGGGGCCATCGGAATGAGCAGTTCTTC

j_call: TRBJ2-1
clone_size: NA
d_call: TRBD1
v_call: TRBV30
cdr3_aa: CAWRTGASYNEQFF
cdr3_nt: TGTGCCTGGAGGACAGGGGCATCCTACAATGAGCAGTTCTTC

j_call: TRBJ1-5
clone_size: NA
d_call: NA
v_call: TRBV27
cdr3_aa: CASSLRPELNQPQHF
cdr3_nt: TGTGCCAGCAGTTTACGGCCGGAACTCAATCAGCCCCAGCATTTT

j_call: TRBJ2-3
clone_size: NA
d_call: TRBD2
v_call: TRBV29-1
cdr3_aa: CSVGWTSGYTDTQYF
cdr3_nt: TGCAGCGTTGGCTGGACTAGCGGGTACACAGATACGCAGTATTTT

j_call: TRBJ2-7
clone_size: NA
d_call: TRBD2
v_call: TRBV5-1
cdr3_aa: CASSSGTSGSREQYF
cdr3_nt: TGCGCCAGCAGCTCCGGGACTAGCGGGAGTCGAGAGCAGTACTTC

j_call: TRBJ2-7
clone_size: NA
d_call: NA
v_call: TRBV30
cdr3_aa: CAWSVPLLSYEQYF
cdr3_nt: TGTGCCTGGAGTGTACCATTATTGTCCTACGAGCAGTACTTC

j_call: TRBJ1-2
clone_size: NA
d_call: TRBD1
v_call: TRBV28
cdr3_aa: CASSPRDRGLSGYTF
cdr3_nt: TGTGCCAGCAGTCCCCGGGACAGGGGGCTTAGTGGCTACACCTTC

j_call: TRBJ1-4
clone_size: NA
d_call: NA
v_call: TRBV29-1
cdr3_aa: CSVDSGEKLFF
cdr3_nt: TGCAGCGTTGATTCAGGAGAAAAACTGTTTTTT

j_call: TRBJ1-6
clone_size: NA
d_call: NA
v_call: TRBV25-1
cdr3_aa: CASSYTGLVSPLHF
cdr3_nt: TGTGCCAGCAGCTACACAGGGCTTGTTTCACCCCTCCACTTT

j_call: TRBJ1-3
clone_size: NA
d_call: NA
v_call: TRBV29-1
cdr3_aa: CSAEMGGNTIYF
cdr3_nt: TGCAGCGCGGAGATGGGTGGAAACACCATATATTTT

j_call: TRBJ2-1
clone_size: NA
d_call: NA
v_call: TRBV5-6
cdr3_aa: CASSWDRKAGEQFF
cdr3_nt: TGTGCCAGCAGCTGGGACCGCAAGGCCGGTGAGCAGTTCTTC